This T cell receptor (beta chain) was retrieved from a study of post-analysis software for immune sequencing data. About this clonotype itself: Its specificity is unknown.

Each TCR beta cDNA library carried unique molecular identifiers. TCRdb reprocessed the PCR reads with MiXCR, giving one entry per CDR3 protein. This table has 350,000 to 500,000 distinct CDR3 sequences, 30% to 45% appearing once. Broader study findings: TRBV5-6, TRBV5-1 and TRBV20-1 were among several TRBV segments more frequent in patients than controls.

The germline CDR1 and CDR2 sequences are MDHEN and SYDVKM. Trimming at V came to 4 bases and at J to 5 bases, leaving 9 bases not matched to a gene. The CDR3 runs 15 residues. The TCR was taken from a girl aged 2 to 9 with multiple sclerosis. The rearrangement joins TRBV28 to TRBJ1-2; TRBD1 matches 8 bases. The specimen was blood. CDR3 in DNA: TGTGCCAGCAGTTCCCCTCAGGGGGCTGGGTATGGCTACACCTTC. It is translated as CASSSPQGAGYGYTF.